This T cell receptor (beta chain) came from a study of Graves' ophthalmopathy and Graves' hyperthyroidism. Amplification from RNA transcripts yielded the TCR beta CDR3 regions. A first-round RT-PCR used HTBI primers, followed by a second-round multiplex PCR. TCRdb reprocessed the multiplex PCR reads with MiXCR, giving one entry per CDR3 protein. The sample lists about 700,000 distinct CDR3 sequences; 40% were seen once. The CDR3 runs to 14 residues. The V segment lost 5 bases and the J segment 5 bases; nucleotides outside the gene matches: 5. Looked up from germline, CDR1 is LGHNA and CDR2 is YSLEER. This clonotype was found a few times.

The chain couples TRBV4-3 to TRBJ2-2; 7 bases are shared with TRBD2. Material: peripheral blood. The origin of this receptor is an adult man with Graves' ophthalmopathy. The CDR3 DNA follows: TGCGCCAGCAGCGGGGGGGGAAGGACCGGGGAGCTGTTTTTT. Translated: CASSGGGRTGELFF.